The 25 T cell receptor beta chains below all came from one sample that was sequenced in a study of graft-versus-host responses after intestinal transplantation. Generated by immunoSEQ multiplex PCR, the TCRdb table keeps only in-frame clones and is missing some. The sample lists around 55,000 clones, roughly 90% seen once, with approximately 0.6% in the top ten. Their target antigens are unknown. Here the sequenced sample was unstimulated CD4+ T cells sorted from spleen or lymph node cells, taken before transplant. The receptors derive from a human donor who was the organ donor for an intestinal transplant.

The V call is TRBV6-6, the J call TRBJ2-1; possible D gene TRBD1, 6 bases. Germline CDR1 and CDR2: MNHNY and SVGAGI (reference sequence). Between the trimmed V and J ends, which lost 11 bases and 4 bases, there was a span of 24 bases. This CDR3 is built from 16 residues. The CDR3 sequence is CALRRVEGQLYNEQFF. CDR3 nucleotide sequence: TGTGCCCTCCGAAGGGTGGAAGGACAGCTATACAATGAGCAGTTCTTC.

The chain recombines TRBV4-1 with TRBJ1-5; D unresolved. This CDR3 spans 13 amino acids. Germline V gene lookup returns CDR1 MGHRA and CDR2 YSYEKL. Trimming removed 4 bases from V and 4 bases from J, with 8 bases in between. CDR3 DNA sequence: TGCGCCAGCAGCCTCTCGACAAATCAGCCCCAGCATTTT. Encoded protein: CASSLSTNQPQHF.

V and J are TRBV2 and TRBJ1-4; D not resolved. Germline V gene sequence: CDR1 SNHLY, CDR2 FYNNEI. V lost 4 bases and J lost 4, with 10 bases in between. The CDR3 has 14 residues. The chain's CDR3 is CASSVRGVNEKLFF. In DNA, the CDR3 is TGTGCCAGCAGTGTACGGGGAGTTAATGAAAAACTGTTTTTT.

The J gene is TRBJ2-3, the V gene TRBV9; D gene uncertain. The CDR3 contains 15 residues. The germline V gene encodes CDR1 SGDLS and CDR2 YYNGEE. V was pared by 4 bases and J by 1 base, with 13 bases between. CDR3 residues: CASSLSWAGTDTQYF. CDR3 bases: TGTGCCAGCAGCCTAAGTTGGGCCGGCACAGATACGCAGTATTTT.

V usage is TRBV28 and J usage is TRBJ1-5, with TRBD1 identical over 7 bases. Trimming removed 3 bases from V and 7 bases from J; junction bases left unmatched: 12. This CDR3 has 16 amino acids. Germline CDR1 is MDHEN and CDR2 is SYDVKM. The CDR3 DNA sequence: TGTGCCAGCAGTTTCTTAGTCGGAGGGGGCAGGCAGCCCCAGCATTTT. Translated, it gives CASSFLVGGGRQPQHF. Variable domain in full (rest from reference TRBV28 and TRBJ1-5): DVKVTQSSRYLVKRTGEKVFLECVQDMDHENMFWYRQDPGLGLRLIYFSYDVKMKEKGDIPEGYSVSREKKERFSLILESASTNQTSMYLCASSFLVGGGRQPQHFGDGTRLSIL.

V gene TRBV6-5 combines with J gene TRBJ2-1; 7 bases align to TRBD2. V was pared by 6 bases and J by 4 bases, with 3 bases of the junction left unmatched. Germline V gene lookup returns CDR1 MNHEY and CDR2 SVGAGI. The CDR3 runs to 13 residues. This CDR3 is CASSRGLYNEQFF. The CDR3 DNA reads TGTGCCAGCAGCCGGGGACTATACAATGAGCAGTTCTTC.

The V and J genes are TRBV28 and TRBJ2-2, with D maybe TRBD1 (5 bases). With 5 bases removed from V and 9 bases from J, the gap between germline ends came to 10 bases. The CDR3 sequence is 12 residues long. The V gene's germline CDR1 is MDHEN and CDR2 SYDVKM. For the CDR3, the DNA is TGTGCCAGCAGTAATCAGGGTTGGGAGCTGTTTTTT. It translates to CASSNQGWELFF. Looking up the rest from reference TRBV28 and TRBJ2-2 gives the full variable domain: DVKVTQSSRYLVKRTGEKVFLECVQDMDHENMFWYRQDPGLGLRLIYFSYDVKMKEKGDIPEGYSVSREKKERFSLILESASTNQTSMYLCASSNQGWELFFGEGSRLTVL.

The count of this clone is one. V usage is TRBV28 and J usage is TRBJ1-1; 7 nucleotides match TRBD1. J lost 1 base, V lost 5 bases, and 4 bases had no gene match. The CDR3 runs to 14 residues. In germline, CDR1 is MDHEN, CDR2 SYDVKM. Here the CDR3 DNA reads TGTGCCAGCAGTACCGGACAGGCGAACACTGAAGCTTTCTTT. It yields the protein CASSTGQANTEAFF.

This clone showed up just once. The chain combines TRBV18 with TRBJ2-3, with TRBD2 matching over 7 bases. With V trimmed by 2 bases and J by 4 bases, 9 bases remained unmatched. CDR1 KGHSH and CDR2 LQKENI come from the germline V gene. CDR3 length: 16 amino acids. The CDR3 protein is CASSPSAGEVSDTQYF. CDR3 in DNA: TGTGCCAGCTCACCATCGGCGGGAGAGGTTTCAGATACGCAGTATTTT.

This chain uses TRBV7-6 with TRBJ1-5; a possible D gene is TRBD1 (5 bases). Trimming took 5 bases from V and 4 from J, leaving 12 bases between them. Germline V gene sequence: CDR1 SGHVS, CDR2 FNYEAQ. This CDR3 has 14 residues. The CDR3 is CASSAGTVNQPQHF. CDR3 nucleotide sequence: TGTGCCAGCAGCGCGGGGACGGTTAATCAGCCCCAGCATTTT.

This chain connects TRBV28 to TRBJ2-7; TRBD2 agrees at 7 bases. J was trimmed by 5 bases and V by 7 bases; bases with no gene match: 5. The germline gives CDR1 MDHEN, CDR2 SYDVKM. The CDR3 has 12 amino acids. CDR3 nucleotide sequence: TGTGCCAGCACAGGGAGGGTAGACGAGCAGTACTTC. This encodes CASTGRVDEQYF. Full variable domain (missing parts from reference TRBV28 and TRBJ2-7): DVKVTQSSRYLVKRTGEKVFLECVQDMDHENMFWYRQDPGLGLRLIYFSYDVKMKEKGDIPEGYSVSREKKERFSLILESASTNQTSMYLCASTGRVDEQYFGPGTRLTVT.

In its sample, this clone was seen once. Here the CDR3 DNA reads TGTGCCAGCAGTTACTCTGGGACAGGGAATGGCTACACCTTC. Translation: CASSYSGTGNGYTF. This sequence joins TRBV6-5 and TRBJ1-2, with 9 bases matching TRBD1. The CDR3 sequence is 14 residues long. CDR1 is MNHEY and CDR2 is SVGAGI in the germline V gene. The trim removed 0 bases at V and 6 bases at J, leaving 2 bases unmatched.

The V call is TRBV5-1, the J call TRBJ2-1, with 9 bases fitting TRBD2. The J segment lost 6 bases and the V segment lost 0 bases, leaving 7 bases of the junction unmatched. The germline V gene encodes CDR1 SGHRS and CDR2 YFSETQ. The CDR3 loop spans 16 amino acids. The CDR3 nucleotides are TGCGCCAGCAGCTTGGTGGCGGGAGGGCCAGTCAATGAGCAGTTCTTC. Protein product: CASSLVAGGPVNEQFF.

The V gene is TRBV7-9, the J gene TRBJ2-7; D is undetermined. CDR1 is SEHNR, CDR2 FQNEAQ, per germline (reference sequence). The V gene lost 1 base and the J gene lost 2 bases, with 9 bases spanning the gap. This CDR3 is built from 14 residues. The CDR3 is CASSLGSKPYEQYF. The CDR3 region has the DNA TGTGCCAGCAGCTTAGGTTCCAAGCCCTACGAGCAGTACTTC.

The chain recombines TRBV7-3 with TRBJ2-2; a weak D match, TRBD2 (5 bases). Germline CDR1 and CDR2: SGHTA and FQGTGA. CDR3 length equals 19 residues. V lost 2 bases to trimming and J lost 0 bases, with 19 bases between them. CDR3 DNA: TGTGCCAGCAGCTTACGAGGTCTAGTGGGAGCGTCGAACACCGGGGAGCTGTTTTTT. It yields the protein CASSLRGLVGASNTGELFF.

CDR3 protein: CASRKQGGVYNEQFF. The CDR3 coding sequence is TGTGCCAGCAGAAAACAGGGGGGCGTATACAATGAGCAGTTCTTC. The J gene is TRBJ2-1, the V gene TRBV27; 8 nucleotides align to TRBD1. CDR1 and CDR2 (germline): MNHEY, SMNVEV (reference sequence). J lost 4 bases, V lost 6 bases, and 8 bases had no gene match. This CDR3 has 15 residues.

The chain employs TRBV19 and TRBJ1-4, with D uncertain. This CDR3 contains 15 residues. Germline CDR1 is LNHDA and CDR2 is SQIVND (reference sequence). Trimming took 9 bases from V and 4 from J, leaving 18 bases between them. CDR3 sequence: CASSGGLAVNEKLFF. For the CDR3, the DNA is TGTGCCAGCAGCGGTGGGTTAGCCGTTAATGAAAAACTGTTTTTT.

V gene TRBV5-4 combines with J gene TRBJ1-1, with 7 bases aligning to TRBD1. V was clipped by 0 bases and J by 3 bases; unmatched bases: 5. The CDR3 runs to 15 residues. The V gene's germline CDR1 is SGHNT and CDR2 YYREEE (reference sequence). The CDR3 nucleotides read TGTGCCAGCAGCTTGGTAGGGCAGGGGGACACTGAAGCTTTCTTT. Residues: CASSLVGQGDTEAFF.

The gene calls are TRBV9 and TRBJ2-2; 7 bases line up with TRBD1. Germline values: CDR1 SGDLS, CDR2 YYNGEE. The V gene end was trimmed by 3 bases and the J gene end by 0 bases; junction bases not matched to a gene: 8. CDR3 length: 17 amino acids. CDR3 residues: CASSGGWTGSNTGELFF. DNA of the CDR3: TGTGCCAGCAGCGGAGGATGGACAGGCTCGAACACCGGGGAGCTGTTTTTT.

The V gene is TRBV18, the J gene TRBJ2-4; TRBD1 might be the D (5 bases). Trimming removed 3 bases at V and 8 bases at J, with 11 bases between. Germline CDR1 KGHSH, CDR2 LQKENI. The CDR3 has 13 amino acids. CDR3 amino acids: CASSPSRADIQYF. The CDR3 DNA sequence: TGTGCCAGCTCACCGTCCAGGGCGGACATTCAGTACTTC.

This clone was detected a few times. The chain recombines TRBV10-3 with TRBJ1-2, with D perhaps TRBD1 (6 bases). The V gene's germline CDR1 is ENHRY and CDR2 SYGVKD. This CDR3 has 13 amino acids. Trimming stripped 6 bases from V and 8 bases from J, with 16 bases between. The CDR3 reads CAISRDTEGGYTF. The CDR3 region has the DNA TGTGCCATCAGCCGGGACACCGAGGGAGGCTACACCTTC.

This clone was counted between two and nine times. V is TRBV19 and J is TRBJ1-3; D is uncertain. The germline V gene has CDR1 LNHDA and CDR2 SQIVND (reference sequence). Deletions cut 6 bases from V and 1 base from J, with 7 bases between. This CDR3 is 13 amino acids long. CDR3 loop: CASSHGSGNTIYF. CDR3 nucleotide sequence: TGTGCCAGTAGCCACGGTTCTGGAAACACCATATATTTT.

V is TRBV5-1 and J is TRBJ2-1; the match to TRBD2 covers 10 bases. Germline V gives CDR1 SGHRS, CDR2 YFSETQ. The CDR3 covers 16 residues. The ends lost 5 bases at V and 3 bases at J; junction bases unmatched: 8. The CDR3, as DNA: TGCGCCAGCAGATGGTTAGTAGCGGGAGGCTACAATGAGCAGTTCTTC. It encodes CASRWLVAGGYNEQFF.

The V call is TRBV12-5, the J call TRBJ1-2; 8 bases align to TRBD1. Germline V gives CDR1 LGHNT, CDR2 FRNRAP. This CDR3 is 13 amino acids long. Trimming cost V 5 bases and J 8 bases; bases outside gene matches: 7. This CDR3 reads CASGPTGDHGYTF. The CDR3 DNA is TGTGCTAGTGGTCCGACAGGGGACCACGGCTACACCTTC.

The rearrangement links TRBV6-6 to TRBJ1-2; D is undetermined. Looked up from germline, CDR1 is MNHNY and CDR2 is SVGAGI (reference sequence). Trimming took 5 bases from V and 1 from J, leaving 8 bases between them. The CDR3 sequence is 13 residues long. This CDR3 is CASSTLNNYGYTF. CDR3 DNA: TGTGCCAGCAGTACTCTGAATAACTATGGCTACACCTTC.